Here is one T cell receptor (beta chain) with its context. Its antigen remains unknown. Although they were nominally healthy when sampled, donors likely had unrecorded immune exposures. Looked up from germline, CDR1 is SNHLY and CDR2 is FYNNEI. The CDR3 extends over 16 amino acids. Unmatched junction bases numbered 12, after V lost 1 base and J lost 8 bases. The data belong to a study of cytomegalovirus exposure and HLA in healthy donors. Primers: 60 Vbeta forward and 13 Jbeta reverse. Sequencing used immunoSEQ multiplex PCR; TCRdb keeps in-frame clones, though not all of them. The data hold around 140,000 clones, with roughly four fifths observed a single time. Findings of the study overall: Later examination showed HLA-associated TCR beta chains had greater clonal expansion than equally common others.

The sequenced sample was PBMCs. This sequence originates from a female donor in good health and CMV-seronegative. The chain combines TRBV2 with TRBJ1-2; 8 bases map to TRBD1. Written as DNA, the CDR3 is TGTGCCAGCAGTGAAGTTCCGGACAGGGATTTTTACGGCTACACCTTC. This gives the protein CASSEVPDRDFYGYTF. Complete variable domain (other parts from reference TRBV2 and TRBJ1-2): EPEVTQTPSHQVTQMGQEVILRCVPISNHLYFYWYRQILGQKVEFLVSFYNNEISEKSEIFDDQFSVERPDGSNFTLKIRSTKLEDSAMYFCASSEVPDRDFYGYTFGSGTRLTVV.